This T cell receptor (beta chain) was profiled in a study of shared clonotypes between healthy human individuals. Study outcomes and limitations: Roughly 5% of naive CD4 clonotypes were shared across several donors.

The repertoire was sequenced with immunoSEQ multiplex PCR; TCRdb's copy has only in-frame clones and lacks some. The sample has roughly 700,000 clones; around two thirds are singletons. Germline loops: CDR1 ENHRY, CDR2 SYGVKD. Losses at the gene ends were 7 bases for V and 5 bases for J; bases not matched to a gene: 8. The CDR3 spans 14 residues. To note about this clone: Its specificity is not known.

This clonotype was sampled from a woman between 25 and 40 years old in good health. The rearrangement uses TRBV10-3 and TRBJ1-1; 9 bases are a match to TRBD1. The sequencing sample was made of memory CD4+ T cells sorted from blood. This sample's subset: CD45RA-negative fraction. This CDR3 reads CAITEQGARTEAFF. The CDR3 bases are TGTGCCATCACCGAACAGGGGGCGCGGACTGAAGCTTTCTTT.